This TCR beta chain was retrieved from a study of blood T cell repertoires in COVID-19. Study-level information: COVID-19 samples collected from the United States, Italy and Spain covered acute and convalescent phases. Sample material is recorded as cDNA or gDNA derived from T cells, B-cell-depleted T cells, or PBMCs.

Germline values: CDR1 LGHNA, CDR2 YNFKEQ. The CDR3 sequence is 15 residues long. V was trimmed by 1 base and J by 4 bases, leaving 13 bases between them. In the original workflow: Quantification of nucleated cells was approximated via reference gene primer amplification. The method was immunoSEQ multiplex PCR; TCRdb's version includes in-frame clones alone and lacks a portion of them. V, J and clone size are those of that table, while D and trimming were read from the DNA. The sample includes about 240,000 clones, about 83% of them seen just once. Sequencing was carried out using peripheral blood. The origin of this receptor is a man aged 25 to 40 who had recovered from COVID-19. J is TRBJ2-5 and V is TRBV4-2; TRBD2 is a possible D gene (5 bases). The CDR3 DNA sequence: TGTGCCAGCAGCCAAGTGGGTCTAGCCGGAGAGACCCAGTACTTC. Translated, it gives CASSQVGLAGETQYF.